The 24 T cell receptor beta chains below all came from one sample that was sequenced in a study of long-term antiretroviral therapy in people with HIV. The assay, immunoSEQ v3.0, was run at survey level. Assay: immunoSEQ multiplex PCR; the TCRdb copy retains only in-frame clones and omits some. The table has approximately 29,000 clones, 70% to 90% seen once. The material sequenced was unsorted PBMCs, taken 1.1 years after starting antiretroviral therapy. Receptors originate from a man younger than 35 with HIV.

The CDR3 nucleotides are TGTGCCACCAGCAGAGATCTCAGTTACGATGAGCAGTTCTTC. This sequence encodes CATSRDLSYDEQFF. The chain combines TRBV15 with TRBJ2-1; D is unresolved. V was pared by 0 bases and J by 8 bases, with 11 bases between. The CDR3 runs 14 residues. CDR1 is LNHNV and CDR2 is YYDKDF in the germline V gene (reference sequence).

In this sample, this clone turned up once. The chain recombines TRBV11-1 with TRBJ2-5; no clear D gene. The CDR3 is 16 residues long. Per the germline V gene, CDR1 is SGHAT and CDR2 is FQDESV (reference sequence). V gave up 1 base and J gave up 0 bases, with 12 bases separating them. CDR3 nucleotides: TGTGCCAGCAGCTTAGAGGACGGACGCTACCAAGAGACCCAGTACTTC. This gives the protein CASSLEDGRYQETQYF. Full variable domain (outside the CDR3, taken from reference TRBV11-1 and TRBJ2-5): EAEVAQSPRYKITEKSQAVAFWCDPISGHATLYWYRQILGQGPELLVQFQDESVVDDSQLPKDRFSAERLKGVDSTLKIQPAELGDSAMYLCASSLEDGRYQETQYFGPGTRLLVL.

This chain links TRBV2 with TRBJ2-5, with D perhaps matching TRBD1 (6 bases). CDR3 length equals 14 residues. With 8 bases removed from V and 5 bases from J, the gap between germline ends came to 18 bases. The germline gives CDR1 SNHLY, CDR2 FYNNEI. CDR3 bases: TGTGCCAGCTCCGAGTGGGGGCGCGGGGAGACCCAGTACTTC. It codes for CASSEWGRGETQYF.

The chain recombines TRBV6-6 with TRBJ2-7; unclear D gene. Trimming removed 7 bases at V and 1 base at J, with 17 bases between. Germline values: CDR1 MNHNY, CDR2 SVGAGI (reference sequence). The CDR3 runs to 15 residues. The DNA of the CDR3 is TGTGCCAGCACCGGAGAAAGGGCCGGTTCCTACGAGCAGTACTTC. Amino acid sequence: CASTGERAGSYEQYF.

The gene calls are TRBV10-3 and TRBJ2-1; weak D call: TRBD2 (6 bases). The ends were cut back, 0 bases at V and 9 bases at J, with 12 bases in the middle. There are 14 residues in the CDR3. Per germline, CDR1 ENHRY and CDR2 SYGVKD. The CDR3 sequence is CAISESTTGVEQFF. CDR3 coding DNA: TGTGCCATCAGTGAGTCGACTACGGGGGTTGAGCAGTTCTTC.

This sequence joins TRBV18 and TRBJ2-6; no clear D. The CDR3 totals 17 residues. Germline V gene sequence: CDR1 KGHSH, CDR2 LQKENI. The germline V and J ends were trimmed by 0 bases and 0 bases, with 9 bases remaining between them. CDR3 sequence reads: CASSPPSVYSGANVLTF. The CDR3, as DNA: TGTGCCAGCTCACCACCGAGTGTTTACTCTGGGGCCAACGTCCTGACTTTC.

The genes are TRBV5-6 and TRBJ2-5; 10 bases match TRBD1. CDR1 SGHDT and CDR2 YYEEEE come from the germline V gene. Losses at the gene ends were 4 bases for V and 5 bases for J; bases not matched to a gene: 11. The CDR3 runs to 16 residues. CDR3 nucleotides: TGTGCCAGCAGCCTATTTCGGGACAGGGGAAGCGAGACCCAGTACTTC. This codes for CASSLFRDRGSETQYF.

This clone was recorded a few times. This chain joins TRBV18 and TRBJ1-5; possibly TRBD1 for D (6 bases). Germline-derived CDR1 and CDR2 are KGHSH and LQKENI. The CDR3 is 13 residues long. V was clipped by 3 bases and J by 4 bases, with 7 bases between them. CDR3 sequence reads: CASSPGQNQPQHF. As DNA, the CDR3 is TGTGCCAGCTCACCGGGACAAAATCAGCCCCAGCATTTT.

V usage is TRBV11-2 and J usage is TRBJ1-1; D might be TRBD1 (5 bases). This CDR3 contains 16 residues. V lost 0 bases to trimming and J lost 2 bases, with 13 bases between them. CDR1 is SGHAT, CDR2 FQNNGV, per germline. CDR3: CASSLDVWGVNTEAFF. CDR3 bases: TGTGCCAGCAGCTTAGATGTTTGGGGGGTCAACACTGAAGCTTTCTTT. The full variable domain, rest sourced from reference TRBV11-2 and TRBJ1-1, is EAGVAQSPRYKIIEKRQSVAFWCNPISGHATLYWYQQILGQGPKLLIQFQNNGVVDDSQLPKDRFSAERLKGVDSTLKIQPAKLEDSAVYLCASSLDVWGVNTEAFFGQGTRLTVV.

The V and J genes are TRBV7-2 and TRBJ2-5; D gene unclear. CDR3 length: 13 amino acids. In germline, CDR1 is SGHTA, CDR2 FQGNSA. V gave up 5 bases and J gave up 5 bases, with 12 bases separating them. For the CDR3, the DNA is TGTGCCAGCAGCCGTCCGGCATCGGAGACCCAGTACTTC. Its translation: CASSRPASETQYF.

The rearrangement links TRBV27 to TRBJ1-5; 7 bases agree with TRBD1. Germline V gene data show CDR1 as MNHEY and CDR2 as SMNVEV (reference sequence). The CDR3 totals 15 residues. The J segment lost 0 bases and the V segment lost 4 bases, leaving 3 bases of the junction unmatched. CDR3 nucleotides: TGTGCCAGCAGTTGGGACAGTGCTAGCAATCAGCCCCAGCATTTT. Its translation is CASSWDSASNQPQHF.

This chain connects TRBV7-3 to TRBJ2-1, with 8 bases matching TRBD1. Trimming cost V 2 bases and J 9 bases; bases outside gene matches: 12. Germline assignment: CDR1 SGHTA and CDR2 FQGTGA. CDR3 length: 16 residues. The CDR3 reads CASSLGGTGKRSEQFF. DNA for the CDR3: TGTGCCAGCAGCTTAGGCGGGACAGGAAAGAGAAGTGAGCAGTTCTTC.

The CDR3 loop is CASSSDGLGAPLHF. The CDR3 coding sequence is TGTGCCAGCAGCTCAGACGGGTTGGGGGCACCCCTCCACTTT. The chain joins TRBV7-9 to TRBJ1-6; possible D gene TRBD1, 5 bases. The CDR3 contains 14 residues. The ends were cut back, 4 bases at V and 11 bases at J, with 15 bases in the middle. Germline CDR1 and CDR2: SEHNR and FQNEAQ (reference sequence).

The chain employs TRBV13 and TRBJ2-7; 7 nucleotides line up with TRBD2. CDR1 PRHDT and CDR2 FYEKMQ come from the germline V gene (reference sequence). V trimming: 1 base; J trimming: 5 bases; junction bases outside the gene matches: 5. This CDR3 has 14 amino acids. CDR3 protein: CASSLEGLVHEQYF. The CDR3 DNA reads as TGTGCCAGCAGCTTAGAAGGACTAGTGCACGAGCAGTACTTC.

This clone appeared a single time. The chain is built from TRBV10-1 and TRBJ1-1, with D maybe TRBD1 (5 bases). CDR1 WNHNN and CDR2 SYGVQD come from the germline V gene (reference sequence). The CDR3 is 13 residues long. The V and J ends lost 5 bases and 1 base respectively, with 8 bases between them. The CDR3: CASSLTGNTEAFF. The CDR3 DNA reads TGCGCCAGCAGTTTAACAGGGAACACTGAAGCTTTCTTT.

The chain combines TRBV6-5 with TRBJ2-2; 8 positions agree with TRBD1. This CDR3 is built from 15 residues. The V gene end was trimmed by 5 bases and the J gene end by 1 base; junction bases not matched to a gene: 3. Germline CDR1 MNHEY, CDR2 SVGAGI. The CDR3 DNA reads TGTGCCAGCAGTAGACAGGGGCTGAACACCGGGGAGCTGTTTTTT. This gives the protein CASSRQGLNTGELFF.

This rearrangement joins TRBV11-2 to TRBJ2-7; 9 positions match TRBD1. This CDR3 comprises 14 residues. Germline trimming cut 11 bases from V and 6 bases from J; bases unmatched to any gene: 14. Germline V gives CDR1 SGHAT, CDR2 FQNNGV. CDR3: CASRPGQGLSEQYF. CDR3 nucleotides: TGTGCCTCTCGTCCGGGACAGGGCCTCTCCGAGCAGTACTTC.

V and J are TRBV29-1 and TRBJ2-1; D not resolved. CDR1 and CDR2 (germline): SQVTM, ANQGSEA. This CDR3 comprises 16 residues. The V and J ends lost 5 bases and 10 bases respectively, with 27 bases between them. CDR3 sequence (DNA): TGCAGCGTTCAAAAGGGCGGAAACTGGGGTCAAGGAGAGCAGTTCTTC. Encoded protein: CSVQKGGNWGQGEQFF.

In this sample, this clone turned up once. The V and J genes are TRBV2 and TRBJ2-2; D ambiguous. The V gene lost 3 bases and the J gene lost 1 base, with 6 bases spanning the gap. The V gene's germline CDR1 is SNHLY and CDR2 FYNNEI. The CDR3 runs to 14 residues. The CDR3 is CASSDSWNTGELFF. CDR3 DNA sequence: TGTGCCAGCAGTGATTCCTGGAACACCGGGGAGCTGTTTTTT. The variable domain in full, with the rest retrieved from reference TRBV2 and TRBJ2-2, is EPEVTQTPSHQVTQMGQEVILRCVPISNHLYFYWYRQILGQKVEFLVSFYNNEISEKSEIFDDQFSVERPDGSNFTLKIRSTKLEDSAMYFCASSDSWNTGELFFGEGSRLTVL.

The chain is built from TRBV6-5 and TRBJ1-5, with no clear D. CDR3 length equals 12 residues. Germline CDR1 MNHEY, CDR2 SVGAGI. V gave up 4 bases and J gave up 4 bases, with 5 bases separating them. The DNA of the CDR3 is TGTGCCAGCAGTTGGCCGAATCAGCCCCAGCATTTT. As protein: CASSWPNQPQHF.

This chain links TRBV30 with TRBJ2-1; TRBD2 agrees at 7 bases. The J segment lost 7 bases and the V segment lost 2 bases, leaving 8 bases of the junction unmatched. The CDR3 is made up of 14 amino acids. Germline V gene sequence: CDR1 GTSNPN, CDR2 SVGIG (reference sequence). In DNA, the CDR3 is TGTGCCTGGAGTCATGGGCGGGAGTGGAATGAGCAGTTCTTC. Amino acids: CAWSHGREWNEQFF. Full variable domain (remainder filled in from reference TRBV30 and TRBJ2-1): SQTIHQWPATLVQPVGSPLSLECTVEGTSNPNLYWYRQAAGRGLQLLFYSVGIGQISSEVPQNLSASRPQDRQFILSSKKLLLSDSGFYLCAWSHGREWNEQFFGPGTRLTVL.

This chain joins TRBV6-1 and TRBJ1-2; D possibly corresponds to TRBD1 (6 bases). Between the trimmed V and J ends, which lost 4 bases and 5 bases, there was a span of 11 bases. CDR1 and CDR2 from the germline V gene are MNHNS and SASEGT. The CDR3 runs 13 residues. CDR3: CASSAGQSYGYTF. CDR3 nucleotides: TGTGCCAGCAGTGCCGGACAGTCGTATGGCTACACCTTC.

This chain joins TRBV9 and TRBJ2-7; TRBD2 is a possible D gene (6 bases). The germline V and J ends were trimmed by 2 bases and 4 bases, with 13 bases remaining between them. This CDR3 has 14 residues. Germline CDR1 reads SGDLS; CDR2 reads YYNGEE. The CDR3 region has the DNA TGTGCCAGCAGCGTCAATACCGGGACTTACGAGCAGTACTTC. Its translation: CASSVNTGTYEQYF.

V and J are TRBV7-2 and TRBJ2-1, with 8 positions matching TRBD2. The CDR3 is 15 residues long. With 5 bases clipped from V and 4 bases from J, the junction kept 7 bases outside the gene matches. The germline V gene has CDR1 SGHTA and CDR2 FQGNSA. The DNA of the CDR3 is TGTGCCAGCAGCAAGAGCGGGGGCGGATACAATGAGCAGTTCTTC. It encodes CASSKSGGGYNEQFF. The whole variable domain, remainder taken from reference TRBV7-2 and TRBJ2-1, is GAGVSQSPSNKVTEKGKDVELRCDPISGHTALYWYRQSLGQGLEFLIYFQGNSAPDKSGLPSDRFSAERTGGSVSTLTIQRTQQEDSAVYLCASSKSGGGYNEQFFGPGTRLTVL.